This TCR beta chain comes out of a study of cytomegalovirus exposure and HLA in healthy donors. CDR3 length: 15 amino acids. Trimming cost V 5 bases and J 9 bases; bases outside gene matches: 11. Germline-derived CDR1 and CDR2 are SGHNT and YYREEE (reference sequence). Worth noting for this clone: The antigen is unknown.

Broader study findings: Under in vitro conditions, three CMV-associated chains were confirmed as specific for CMV antigens. The authors assumed roughly uniform sequencing depth across donors for presence/absence analyses. Later analysis revealed greater clonal expansion in HLA-associated TCR beta chains than in equally common others. Sequencing probably produced one cluster of sequence variants that were highly shared.

The PCR contained 60 Vbeta and 13 Jbeta primers. Profiling relied on immunoSEQ multiplex PCR, and the TCRdb table lists in-frame clones only, not all of them. The table lists 110,000 or so clones, 76% of them singletons. This clonotype was obtained from a woman aged 45-59 years in good health and CMV-seropositive. Specimen: PBMCs. This rearrangement joins TRBV5-4 to TRBJ2-7; 13 nucleotides align to TRBD2. The CDR3 protein is CASSFAGTSGVGQYF. The CDR3 DNA reads as TGTGCCAGCAGTTTTGCCGGGACTAGCGGGGTCGGGCAGTACTTC.